One sample yielded the 29 T cell receptor beta chains listed below, sequenced in a study of CD8 T cells in Susac syndrome. Random hexamers were used to reverse transcribe an amount of roughly 0.5 to 1 ug RNA. TCRdb called the immunoSEQ multiplex PCR reads again in MiXCR, with one record for every CDR3 protein. The table lists 110,000 or so distinct CDR3 sequences, 85% to 95% of them singletons. Sequenced sample: CD4+ T cells from PBMCs. The receptors shown here come from a human donor with multiple sclerosis.

The chain recombines TRBV27 with TRBJ1-5; D is unclear. The germline gives CDR1 MNHEY, CDR2 SMNVEV (reference sequence). V lost 4 bases and J lost 6, with 7 bases in between. The CDR3 runs to 12 residues. DNA of the CDR3: TGTGCCAGCAGTTCCCTCGGTCAGCCCCAGCATTTT. Translated, it gives CASSSLGQPQHF.

The CDR3: CASSWGWSGGASVQETQYF. The CDR3 bases are TGTGCCAGCAGCTGGGGATGGAGCGGGGGGGCCTCGGTACAAGAGACCCAGTACTTC. V and J are TRBV13 and TRBJ2-5; 10 positions agree with TRBD2. V was clipped by 4 bases and J by 2 bases; unmatched bases: 16. CDR1 is PRHDT, CDR2 FYEKMQ, per germline (reference sequence). This CDR3 has 19 amino acids.

This clonotype has a single count. The chain links TRBV18 to TRBJ2-2; D uncertain. Trimming cost V 0 bases and J 5 bases, with 7 bases left between them. This CDR3 contains 14 residues. Germline V gene lookup returns CDR1 KGHSH and CDR2 LQKENI. The CDR3 protein is CASSPPFGTGELFF. The CDR3 region has the DNA TGTGCCAGCTCACCACCCTTCGGGACCGGGGAGCTGTTTTTT.

In this sample, this clonotype turned up once. J is TRBJ1-4 and V is TRBV28; 9 bases match TRBD1. The germline gives CDR1 MDHEN, CDR2 SYDVKM. The ends lost 7 bases at V and 8 bases at J; junction bases unmatched: 8. The CDR3 runs 14 residues. CDR3 in DNA: TGTGCCAGCAACTTACCGGGACAGGGCGAAAAACTGTTTTTT. It codes for CASNLPGQGEKLFF.

The CDR3 sequence: CASSLQGRDTEAFF. In DNA form, the CDR3 reads TGTGCCAGCAGTCTTCAGGGGAGGGACACTGAAGCTTTCTTT. This sequence joins TRBV12-3 or TRBV12-4 and TRBJ1-1, with D perhaps TRBD1 (6 bases). The V end was cut by 5 bases, the J end by 3 bases, with 13 bases between. The CDR3 consists of 14 residues.

This clonotype was found a few times. CDR3 DNA sequence: TGTGCCAGCAGCTTTGGGGATTCCTCCTACGAGCAGTACTTC. Amino acid sequence: CASSFGDSSYEQYF. The rearrangement uses TRBV7-6 and TRBJ2-7; D uncertain. Trimming stripped 3 bases from V and 0 bases from J, with 9 bases between. Germline V lookup: CDR1 SGHVS, CDR2 FNYEAQ. The CDR3 contains 14 residues.

This clonotype has a single count. This chain links TRBV10-3 with TRBJ2-7; TRBD1 matches at 10 bases. Germline trimming cut 6 bases from V and 3 bases from J; bases unmatched to any gene: 5. The CDR3 is 14 amino acids. Looked up from germline, CDR1 is ENHRY and CDR2 is SYGVKD. The CDR3 loop reads CAISPGTGDYEQYF. The CDR3 DNA sequence: TGTGCCATCAGCCCCGGGACAGGGGACTACGAGCAGTACTTC.

The rearrangement uses TRBV13 and TRBJ2-3, with 14 bases fitting TRBD2. The CDR3 is 17 amino acids. Germline-derived CDR1 and CDR2 are PRHDT and FYEKMQ (reference sequence). The ends lost 6 bases at V and 5 bases at J; junction bases unmatched: 10. The CDR3 coding sequence is TGTGCCAGCAGTTCCGGGACTAGCGGGGGCGGGGGAGATACGCAGTATTTT. Protein product: CASSSGTSGGGGDTQYF.

This clonotype has only one observation. The chain couples TRBV12-3 or TRBV12-4 to TRBJ2-3; 14 bases match TRBD2. With 6 bases clipped from V and 3 bases from J, the junction kept 5 bases outside the gene matches. The CDR3 sequence is 16 residues long. In DNA, the CDR3 is TGTGCCAGCAGCCCCGGACTAGCGGGGGGTACAGATACGCAGTATTTT. Translated: CASSPGLAGGTDTQYF.

The chain carries TRBV6-1 and TRBJ1-2; D gene uncertain. This CDR3 spans 13 amino acids. Trimming pared 5 bases from V and 4 bases from J, leaving 11 bases between. Germline assignment: CDR1 MNHNS and CDR2 SASEGT. The DNA for the CDR3 is TGTGCCAGCAGTTCCGACCCTCTCTATGGCTACACCTTC. This codes for CASSSDPLYGYTF.

This chain connects TRBV28 to TRBJ1-1, with D tentatively TRBD1 (6 bases). CDR1 is MDHEN, CDR2 SYDVKM, per germline. The CDR3 has 16 residues. With 4 bases removed from V and 1 base from J, the gap between germline ends came to 16 bases. CDR3 sequence: CASSSYRVRGNTEAFF. In DNA, the CDR3 is TGTGCCAGCAGTTCCTACAGGGTCAGGGGGAACACTGAAGCTTTCTTT.

V and J are TRBV29-1 and TRBJ2-2; 13 bases are a match to TRBD2. This CDR3 is built from 17 residues. Germline CDR1 is SQVTM and CDR2 is ANQGSEA. V gave up 6 bases and J gave up 3 bases; unmatched junction bases: 10. The CDR3 here is CSVAPGLAGDHTGELFF. The CDR3, as DNA: TGCAGCGTCGCACCAGGACTAGCGGGGGATCACACCGGGGAGCTGTTTTTT.

The genes are TRBV29-1 and TRBJ1-6, with TRBD1 identical over 7 bases. CDR1 and CDR2 (germline): SQVTM, ANQGSEA. J was trimmed by 8 bases and V by 4 bases; bases with no gene match: 5. This CDR3 has 13 residues. For the CDR3, the DNA is TGCAGCGTTGGAGGGGGCAACGATTCACCCCTCCACTTT. It codes for CSVGGGNDSPLHF. Filled out from reference TRBV29-1 and TRBJ1-6, the complete variable domain reads SAVISQKPSRDICQRGTSLTIQCQVDSQVTMMFWYRQQPGQSLTLIATANQGSEATYESGFVIDKFPISRPNLTFSTLTVSNMSPEDSSIYLCSVGGGNDSPLHFGNGTRLTVT.

The J gene is TRBJ2-5, the V gene TRBV2; D is unresolved. The CDR3 covers 12 residues. Germline values: CDR1 SNHLY, CDR2 FYNNEI. Trimming took off 6 bases at V and 7 bases at J, with 12 bases between the two ends. The CDR3 sequence is CASSESLRTQYF. The CDR3 DNA reads TGTGCCAGCAGCGAATCGTTACGGACCCAGTACTTC.

Comment on this clonotype: At one end the junction does not follow the germline gene, possibly because of a read error. V gene TRBV5-1 combines with J gene TRBJ2-5, with a tentative D call TRBD2 (7 bases). Germline V gene lookup returns CDR1 SGHRS and CDR2 YFSETQ. The CDR3 is made up of 16 amino acids. The CDR3, as DNA: TGCGCCAGCAGCTCCCTAAGCGGGGACACAAGAGAGTCCCAGTACTTC. This codes for CASSSLSGDTRESQYF. Filled out from reference TRBV5-1 and TRBJ2-5, the complete variable domain reads KAGVTQTPRYLIKTRGQQVTLSCSPISGHRSVSWYQQTPGQGLQFLFEYFSETQRNKGNFPGRFSGRQFSNSRSEMNVSTLELGDSALYLCASSSLSGDTRESQYFGPGTRLLVL.

This sequence joins TRBV6-2 or TRBV6-3 and TRBJ1-6, with a weak D call TRBD1 (6 bases). Germline V gives CDR1 MNHEY, CDR2 SVGEGT. The CDR3 has 15 residues. V was cut by 6 bases and J by 8 bases, with 17 bases left in between. CDR3 bases: TGTGCCAGCAGCACCGACAGGCTGGGGGATTCACCCCTCCACTTT. As protein: CASSTDRLGDSPLHF.

The rearrangement joins TRBV12-2 to TRBJ1-5; the tabulated D call, TRBD1, remains unverified against the DNA. TRBV12-2 is annotated as a pseudogene. The CDR3 has 16 amino acids. CDR3 nucleotide sequence: TGTGCAAGTCGCTTACGCCACAGGACGGTAGGTCAGCCCCAGCATTTT. Encoded protein: CASRLRHRTVGQPQHF.

CDR3 amino acids: CSARVGASSTDTQYF. CDR3 coding DNA: TGCAGTGCTAGAGTGGGAGCCTCTAGCACAGATACGCAGTATTTT. V usage is TRBV20-1 and J usage is TRBJ2-3; weak D call: TRBD2 (5 bases). Germline V gives CDR1 DFQATT, CDR2 SNEGSKA (reference sequence). V lost 1 base and J lost 0, with 11 bases in between. The CDR3 is 15 residues long.

This clonotype appeared once. This chain links TRBV10-3 with TRBJ2-1, with TRBD2 as a possible D gene (6 bases). Trimming shortened V by 0 bases and J by 15 bases, and 18 bases separated the two germline ends. The CDR3 contains 14 residues. Per the germline V gene, CDR1 is ENHRY and CDR2 is SYGVKD. DNA of the CDR3: TGTGCCATCAGTGAGTCAGGACTATCTACGAGCTCGTTCTTC. Its translation is CAISESGLSTSSFF.

The genes are TRBV2 and TRBJ2-4, with D possibly matching TRBD2 (6 bases). The CDR3 totals 15 residues. Trimming shortened V by 3 bases and J by 0 bases, and 9 bases separated the two germline ends. Germline CDR1 reads SNHLY; CDR2 reads FYNNEI. CDR3 loop: CASSEEGLAKNIQYF. In nucleotides, the CDR3 is TGTGCCAGCAGTGAGGAGGGGTTAGCCAAAAACATTCAGTACTTC.

The CDR3 nucleotides read TGTGCCAGCAGCCTCTGGCCAGGGCAGGGCAATGAGCAGTTCTTC. This sequence encodes CASSLWPGQGNEQFF. This rearrangement joins TRBV3-1 to TRBJ2-1; weak D call: TRBD1 (5 bases). The CDR3 totals 15 residues. The V and J ends lost 4 bases and 6 bases respectively, with 16 bases between them. Germline-derived CDR1 and CDR2 are LGHDT and YNNKEL (reference sequence).

The chain recombines TRBV18 with TRBJ2-7; TRBD2 is a possible D gene (6 bases). The germline V gene has CDR1 KGHSH and CDR2 LQKENI. The CDR3 runs 14 residues. Trimming left V 2 bases short and J 2 bases short, with 10 bases between. The CDR3 DNA sequence: TGTGCCAGCTCACCAGGCGGAGGGGCCTACGAGCAGTACTTC. Protein product: CASSPGGGAYEQYF.

This clonotype was observed a single time. The rearrangement links TRBV7-9 to TRBJ2-3; 8 positions agree with TRBD2. There are 16 residues in the CDR3. Losses at the gene ends were 1 base for V and 2 bases for J; bases not matched to a gene: 5. Per germline, CDR1 SEHNR and CDR2 FQNEAQ (reference sequence). DNA for the CDR3: TGTGCCAGCAGCTTAGTTCTTAGCGGGGACACAGATACGCAGTATTTT. This codes for CASSLVLSGDTDTQYF. Full variable domain (rest looked up from reference TRBV7-9 and TRBJ2-3): DTGVSQNPRHKITKRGQNVTFRCDPISEHNRLYWYRQTLGQGPEFLTYFQNEAQLEKSRLLSDRFSAERPKGSFSTLEIQRTEQGDSAMYLCASSLVLSGDTDTQYFGPGTRLTVL.

The chain recombines TRBV11-3 with TRBJ2-3; D not resolved. The CDR3 has 13 amino acids. The germline CDR1 and CDR2 sequences are SGHNT and YENEEA. V was trimmed by 1 base and J by 6 bases, leaving 8 bases between them. Written as DNA, the CDR3 is TGTGCCAGCAGCTTAGGGACCGCTGATACGCAGTATTTT. Its protein product is CASSLGTADTQYF.

This chain joins TRBV3-1 and TRBJ1-5; D might be TRBD1 (5 bases). CDR3 length: 15 residues. The germline gives CDR1 LGHDT, CDR2 YNNKEL (reference sequence). Trimming shortened V by 4 bases and J by 6 bases, and 16 bases separated the two germline ends. CDR3 protein: CASSPGQGRGQPQHF. The CDR3 DNA reads as TGTGCCAGCAGCCCCGGTCAAGGGAGGGGTCAGCCCCAGCATTTT.

The chain combines TRBV9 with TRBJ1-6; TRBD1 matches 10 bases. Germline V lookup: CDR1 SGDLS, CDR2 YYNGEE. V shed 4 bases and J 10 bases; nucleotides not matched to a gene: 8. CDR3 length: 15 amino acids. The CDR3 sequence is CASSTGDRGGSPLHF. The CDR3 coding sequence is TGTGCCAGCAGCACCGGGGACAGGGGAGGATCACCCCTCCACTTT.

This clonotype has a single count. The V and J genes are TRBV5-4 and TRBJ1-5; D remains unclear. Germline V gene data show CDR1 as SGHNT and CDR2 as YYREEE (reference sequence). The CDR3 has 14 residues. The V end lost 0 bases, the J end lost 9 bases, and 13 bases lay between the germline ends. The CDR3 spells CASSLVPDQRPQHF. The CDR3 DNA follows: TGTGCCAGCAGCTTGGTGCCAGATCAGCGGCCCCAGCATTTT. Drawing the rest from reference TRBV5-4 and TRBJ1-5, the complete variable domain is ETGVTQSPTHLIKTRGQQVTLRCSSQSGHNTVSWYQQALGQGPQFIFQYYREEENGRGNFPPRFSGLQFPNYSSELNVNALELDDSALYLCASSLVPDQRPQHFGDGTRLSIL.

This rearrangement joins TRBV23-1 to TRBJ2-5; 8 bases agree with TRBD1. TRBV23-1 is known as an ORF, though its function is uncertain. V lost 6 bases, J lost 1 base, and 7 bases stayed unmatched. The length of the CDR3 is 15 residues. CDR3 in DNA: TGCGCCAGCAGCCTCGACAGGGGCGTCCAAGAGACCCAGTACTTC. Its translation is CASSLDRGVQETQYF.

The gene calls are TRBV5-1 and TRBJ2-3; no firm D call. The CDR3 extends over 14 amino acids. Germline V gene lookup returns CDR1 SGHRS and CDR2 YFSETQ. Trimming stripped 0 bases from V and 3 bases from J, with 8 bases between. For the CDR3, the DNA is TGCGCCAGCAGCTTGGCGGAGATAACAGATACGCAGTATTTT. Its protein product is CASSLAEITDTQYF.